The next 16 T cell receptor beta chains were all read from a single sample in a study of Tregs in tolerant kidney transplant recipients. Sequencing used immunoSEQ multiplex PCR; TCRdb keeps in-frame clones, though not all of them. This sample's table has about 23,000 clones. Mixed chimerism was transient after nonmyeloablative marrow transplants from related graft donors. The source was CD4+ T cells from blood (PBMCs), collected 6 months after the transplant. These TCRs come from a human patient who received a combined kidney and bone marrow transplant. Some T cells here may be from the graft donor.

Remarks on this clone: The CDR3 end falls 3 residues outside the read, so it is completed with the germline J gene. V and J are TRBV20-1 and TRBJ2-7, with a possible D match to TRBD2 (5 bases). CDR3 length: 15 residues. With 2 bases removed from V and 2 bases from J, the gap between germline ends came to 16 bases. From germline, CDR1 is DFQATT and CDR2 SNEGSKA (reference sequence). CDR3 amino acids: CSARSDYLGAYEQYF. The CDR3 DNA, read in part, is TGCAGTGCTAGATCCGACTACCTCGGGGCCTACGAG.

For this clone: Sequencing ends 3 residues short of the CDR3 end; the germline J gene provides the rest. The rearrangement joins TRBV13 to TRBJ1-4; D unresolved. Germline V gives CDR1 PRHDT, CDR2 FYEKMQ (reference sequence). The CDR3 spans 14 residues. V gave up 1 base and J gave up 7 bases, with 10 bases separating them. CDR3 in amino acids: CASSLAPTGEKLFF. The covered CDR3 bases are TGTGCCAGCAGCTTAGCCCCCACTGGTGAAAAA.

As concerns this clone: The CDR3 goes on 3 residues after the read ends, and that part is filled in from the germline J gene. The rearrangement joins TRBV10-3 to TRBJ2-3; D might be TRBD2 (5 bases). V was clipped by 6 bases and J by 1 base, with 11 bases between them. CDR3 size: 14 residues. In germline, CDR1 is ENHRY, CDR2 SYGVKD. The sequenced part of the CDR3 DNA is TGTGCCATCAGCGTGGGAGCGGGCACAGATACG. Encoded protein: CAISVGAGTDT. The whole CDR3 sequence reads CAISVGAGTDTQYF.

As for this clone: The sequenced fragment ends 3 residues before the CDR3 boundary, so the rest is inferred from the germline J gene. The genes are TRBV29-1 and TRBJ2-2, with TRBD2 matching over 14 bases. V was pared by 5 bases and J by 7 bases, with 9 bases of the junction left unmatched. The germline CDR1 and CDR2 sequences are SQVTM and ANQGSEA. The CDR3 is 16 amino acids. The DNA read from the CDR3 is TGCAGCGTTACCCCGACTAGCGGGGGGGCCAACGGGGAG. Its translation: CSVTPTSGGANGE. The entire CDR3 sequence reads CSVTPTSGGANGELFF.

About this clone itself: The read is 3 residues too short to cover the CDR3 end, so that end is filled in from the germline J gene. The chain combines TRBV11-2 with TRBJ2-3, with a possible D match to TRBD1 (5 bases). CDR1 and CDR2 (germline): SGHAT, FQNNGV. V was clipped by 5 bases and J by 5 bases, with 14 bases between them. CDR3 length: 14 residues. The sequenced part of the CDR3 DNA is TGTGCCAGCAGCCCCCGGGCCCAGGGAGATACG. Translated: CASSPRAQGDT. The entire CDR3 is CASSPRAQGDTQYF. Full variable domain (missing parts from reference TRBV11-2 and TRBJ2-3): EAGVAQSPRYKIIEKRQSVAFWCNPISGHATLYWYQQILGQGPKLLIQFQNNGVVDDSQLPKDRFSAERLKGVDSTLKIQPAKLEDSAVYLCASSPRAQGDTQYFGPGTRLTVL.

Note on this clone: The read comes to an end 3 residues before the CDR3 does, leaving the germline J gene to fill in the end. V is TRBV18 and J is TRBJ1-2; D not certain. Deletions cut 1 base from V and 0 bases from J, with 6 bases between. There are 14 residues in the CDR3. Germline values: CDR1 KGHSH, CDR2 LQKENI. The part of the CDR3 DNA that was read is TGTGCCAGCTCACCACTTCCCTCTAACTATGGC. Protein: CASSPLPSNYG. In full, the CDR3 reads CASSPLPSNYGYTF.

Worth noting for this clone: The read halts 3 residues ahead of the CDR3 end, with the missing end drawn from the germline J gene. The chain recombines TRBV7-9 with TRBJ1-2, with TRBD1 as a possible D gene (6 bases). The CDR3 is made up of 14 amino acids. From germline, CDR1 is SEHNR and CDR2 FQNEAQ (reference sequence). V lost 5 bases and J 5 bases, leaving 15 bases between the germline ends. Partial CDR3 DNA: TGTGCCAGCAGCCAAAAACAGGGAATTTATGGC. Residues: CASSQKQGIYG. The full CDR3 protein is CASSQKQGIYGYTF. Filled out from reference TRBV7-9 and TRBJ1-2, the complete variable domain reads DTGVSQNPRHKITKRGQNVTFRCDPISEHNRLYWYRQTLGQGPEFLTYFQNEAQLEKSRLLSDRFSAERPKGSFSTLEIQRTEQGDSAMYLCASSQKQGIYGYTFGSGTRLTVV.

Note on this clone: The sequenced fragment ends 3 residues before the CDR3 boundary, so the rest is inferred from the germline J gene. The V call is TRBV7-2, the J call TRBJ2-7; 7 bases map to TRBD1. V trimming: 3 bases; J trimming: 5 bases; junction bases outside the gene matches: 4. The CDR3 loop spans 13 amino acids. The V gene's germline CDR1 is SGHTA and CDR2 FQGNSA. The chain's CDR3 is CASSFQGVHEQYF. The CDR3 bases that were read are TGTGCCAGCAGCTTTCAGGGGGTCCACGAG.

Note on this clone: The read terminates 3 residues ahead of where the CDR3 ends, so the germline J gene completes it. V gene TRBV7-9 combines with J gene TRBJ1-2, with TRBD1 matching over 7 bases. The ends lost 6 bases at V and 0 bases at J; junction bases unmatched: 7. This CDR3 comprises 15 residues. The germline gives CDR1 SEHNR, CDR2 FQNEAQ (reference sequence). CDR3 DNA (partial): TGTGCCAGCAGTACAGGGGCCGCGCCTAACTATGGC. It is translated as CASSTGAAPNYG. The entire CDR3 protein reads CASSTGAAPNYGYTF.

Notes on this clone: The read falls 3 residues short of the CDR3 end, and the missing part is taken from the germline J gene. J is TRBJ1-6 and V is TRBV19; D is possibly TRBD1 (5 bases). Trimming left V 7 bases short and J 9 bases short, with 13 bases between. CDR1 LNHDA and CDR2 SQIVND come from the germline V gene (reference sequence). This CDR3 is 13 amino acids long. CDR3 sequence: CASNPRTSSPLHF. The sequenced part of the CDR3 DNA is TGTGCCAGTAATCCTAGGACAAGTTCACCC. Full variable domain (remainder filled in from reference TRBV19 and TRBJ1-6): DGGITQSPKYLFRKEGQNVTLSCEQNLNHDAMYWYRQDPGQGLRLIYYSQIVNDFQKGDIAEGYSVSREKKESFPLTVTSAQKNPTAFYLCASNPRTSSPLHFGNGTRLTVT.

The CDR3 spells CASSLRETQYF. Incomplete CDR3 DNA: TGTGCCAGCAGTCTCCGGGAGACC. This chain connects TRBV6-2 or TRBV6-3 to TRBJ2-5; no firm D call. The read finishes 3 residues shy of the CDR3 end, and the germline J gene is used to complete it. With 5 bases removed from V and 5 bases from J, the gap between germline ends came to 6 bases. CDR3 length equals 11 residues. CDR1 is MNHEY, CDR2 SVGEGT, per germline.

Remarks on this clone: The read ends 3 residues early relative to the CDR3; the germline J gene fills the gap. The gene calls are TRBV7-6 and TRBJ2-2; 7 nucleotides match TRBD1. Germline CDR1 and CDR2: SGHVS and FNYEAQ. The J segment lost 1 base and the V segment lost 3 bases, leaving 11 bases of the junction unmatched. The CDR3 contains 18 residues. CDR3 loop: CASSLALRQGRNTGELFF. The CDR3 DNA, read in part, is TGTGCCAGCAGCTTGGCCCTTAGACAGGGTAGGAACACCGGGGAG.

Comments on this clone: The observed sequence ends 3 residues before the CDR3 terminus, with the missing tail filled in from the germline J gene. Other DNA variants within this sample encode the same CDR3. The V call is TRBV7-9, the J call TRBJ1-5; D may be TRBD1 (6 bases). The CDR3 consists of 15 residues. Trimming removed 5 bases at V and 4 bases at J, with 15 bases between. Germline CDR1 reads SEHNR; CDR2 reads FQNEAQ (reference sequence). The DNA read from the CDR3 is TGTGCCAGCAGCCTTTCCACAGGGTTAAATCAGCCC. Amino acids: CASSLSTGLNQP. In full, the CDR3 is CASSLSTGLNQPQHF.

A remark on this clone: Sequencing ends 3 residues short of the CDR3 end; the germline J gene provides the rest. The rearrangement uses TRBV18 and TRBJ1-1; no clear D gene. V lost 6 bases and J lost 3, with 14 bases in between. Germline CDR1 KGHSH, CDR2 LQKENI. This CDR3 spans 14 amino acids. The part of the CDR3 DNA that was read is TGTGCCAGCTCCGCGGGTGTTACCCACACTGAA. Residues: CASSAGVTHTE. The CDR3, in full, reads CASSAGVTHTEAFF. The entire variable domain, with the rest obtained from reference TRBV18 and TRBJ1-1, is as follows: NAGVMQNPRHLVRRRGQEARLRCSPMKGHSHVYWYRQLPEEGLKFMVYLQKENIIDESGMPKERFSAEFPKEGPSILRIQQVVRGDSAAYFCASSAGVTHTEAFFGQGTRLTVV.

Comment on this clone: Read coverage stops 3 residues before the CDR3 terminus; the germline J gene supplies the remainder. The chain joins TRBV7-2 to TRBJ2-6, with D perhaps TRBD1 (5 bases). The CDR3 consists of 15 residues. The germline gives CDR1 SGHTA, CDR2 FQGNSA. Between the trimmed V and J ends, which lost 3 bases and 2 bases, there was a span of 8 bases. CDR3 amino acids: CASSFRVTGANVLTF. The part of the CDR3 DNA that was read is TGTGCCAGCAGCTTCAGGGTGACTGGGGCCAACGTC.

Remarks on this clone: Read sequence stops 3 residues before the CDR3 end, and the germline J gene provides the missing end. V and J are TRBV7-2 and TRBJ1-5; D not resolved. This CDR3 has 13 residues. Germline-derived CDR1 and CDR2 are SGHTA and FQGNSA. Trimming removed 2 bases from V and 7 bases from J, with 9 bases in between. The CDR3 DNA, read in part, is TGTGCCAGCAGCTTACCGGGTATGCAGCCC. Translating gives CASSLPGMQP. The whole CDR3 sequence is CASSLPGMQPQHF.